This T cell receptor beta chain comes out of a study of graft-versus-host responses after intestinal transplantation (dated by TCRdb to the early 2020s). The study in broad terms: Recipients received multivisceral, liver-intestinal, or isolated intestinal transplants. Alloreactive clones were identified by sequencing pre-transplant mixed lymphocyte reaction products and comparing these products with unstimulated pre-transplant donor and recipient T cells. All recipients received anti-thymocyte globulin induction followed by maintenance tacrolimus and steroids for 3 to 4 years. Bulk TCR-beta CDR3 sequencing was used to track graft-versus-host and host-versus-graft alloreactive T cell clones in the graft, circulation and bone marrow after intestinal transplantation. Rather than going through the commercial service, samples from a few later patients were sequenced in-house on an Illumina MiSeq and processed with MiXCR. Donor T cell macrochimerism was defined as a peak of at least 4% donor T cells among recipient peripheral blood mononuclear cells. The cohort enrolled under 30 intestinal transplant recipients, one of whom was a retransplant, and a few patients without pretransplant specimens were excluded. The full study reports these points: Peak levels of circulating GvH clones were associated with declines in HvG clones early after transplant. The relatively low number and heterogeneity of intestinal transplant patients limited the conclusions. Patients with donor T cell macrochimerism had high GvH to HvG T cell clonal ratios in their allografts. GvH clones were detected in recipient bone marrow, and some of these GvH clones were observed earlier in ileal mucosa or blood, consistent with an intestinal mucosal origin.

The intended sense of this specimen's time point label: cells obtained before transplantation from donor or recipient. CD3+CD4+ and CD3+CD8+ populations were FACS-sorted from unstimulated pre-transplant donor and recipient cells taken from spleen or lymph nodes. Points on this clone: The target of this receptor is not known. No per-base quality is available; no much larger clone lies one base away.

The CDR3 starts with the cysteine, ends with the phenylalanine, and has 13 residues. Only CDR3 DNA remains: 39 bases, in frame from the first base. From the germline V gene (reference sequence), CDR1 is LNHDA and CDR2 is SQIVND. The junction carries 11 bases between V and J, which are trimmed by 3 bases and 6 bases respectively. Library method: the immunoSEQ multiplex PCR assay. In most patients, genomic DNA was isolated using the Qiagen DNeasy Blood and Tissue Kit and sent frozen to Adaptive Biotechnologies for TCR sequencing. Adaptive Biotechnologies carried out high-throughput TCR-beta CDR3 sequencing of genomic DNA for most patients. The paper's data handling went like this. Adaptive's ImmunoSEQ software was the source of the TCR sequencing data for 18 patients, while three other patients were processed with MiXCR and VDJtools. To correct CD4 versus CD8 sorting errors, any sequence found in both subsets at a frequency ratio below 5:1 was removed. CDR3 nucleotide sequences shared by donor and recipient were removed because the origin of these sequences could not be assigned. Alloreactive clones required at least 2-fold expansion over unstimulated cells and minimum CFSE-low frequency of 0.002% (template counts) or 0.001% (read counts). A clone was considered mappable if detected in the sequenced pre-transplant spleen, lymph node, or MLR CFSE-low populations of the donor or recipient. The cumulative frequency of alloreactive clones was calculated as a percentage of all sequences, weighted by copy number. In its TCRdb copy, this immuneACCESS table keeps in-frame sequences only and misses some clones. Where compared with another copy, unresolved V genes explain less than half of these, and the others have no known cause. V and J calls and clone size are given by that table; D and trimming were obtained from the DNA. The sample has about 100,000 clones on record, more than 85% of them singletons. The ten largest make up 0.85% to 1% of the sample.

The V gene is TRBV19 and the J gene is TRBJ1-1, with the D gene too uncertain to name. The sequencing here drew on unstimulated CD4+ T cells sorted from spleen or lymph node cells, taken before transplant. The TCR was taken from a human donor who was the organ donor for an intestinal transplant. The CDR3 region: CASSMLVVPEAFF. In nucleotide form, the sequence is TGTGCCAGTAGTATGTTGGTCGTACCTGAAGCTTTCTTT. Extended through the reference TRBV19 and TRBJ1-1 proteins, this CDR3 yields the full variable domain: DGGITQSPKYLFRKEGQNVTLSCEQNLNHDAMYWYRQDPGQGLRLIYYSQIVNDFQKGDIAEGYSVSREKKESFPLTVTSAQKNPTAFYLCASSMLVVPEAFFGQGTRLTVV.